This TCR beta chain came from a study of T-cell memory formation after mild COVID-19. Turning to the study itself: Each donor largely had its own TCR clusters.

The table lists this clonotype with a few counts. Its specificity is unknown. Constant-segment primers were used for 5'RACE, and the resulting TCR alpha and TCR beta cDNA libraries carried sample barcodes and UMIs. TCRdb itself ran the 5' RACE reads through MiXCR, one entry per CDR3 protein. The repertoire holds approximately 340,000 distinct CDR3 sequences, with around a sixth as singletons. The germline V gene encodes CDR1 SGHRS and CDR2 YFSETQ. The CDR3 is made up of 12 amino acids. Deletions cut 4 bases from V and 3 bases from J, with 6 bases between. Overall study results and limits: Cross-reactive memory seemingly joined, as some responding clones were found in pre-infection memory. Later expanders leaned CD4+, whereas day 15 to 85 contracting clones were balanced CD4/CD8.

Sequencing was carried out using PBMCs or a T cell subset sorted from them (not recorded which). The receptor was derived from a man aged 18-30 years who had mild COVID-19 (a few samples of this study predate the infection). Cell type and time point are not known. The chain recombines TRBV5-1 with TRBJ2-3; D is possibly TRBD2 (5 bases). CDR3 bases: TGCGCCAGCAGCACGGGAACAGATACGCAGTATTTT. Translated: CASSTGTDTQYF.